This T cell receptor (beta chain) was identified in a study of blood T cell repertoires in COVID-19. Study context: Sources were T cells, B-cell-depleted T cells, or PBMCs; the material itself was cDNA or gDNA.

CDR1 KGHSH and CDR2 LQKENI come from the germline V gene. V lost 4 bases, J lost 5 bases, and 9 bases stayed unmatched. The CDR3 has 16 residues. This clone was seen once. Some clones are missing from TCRdb's copy, which holds only in-frame ones; the method was immunoSEQ multiplex PCR. This sample has under 75,000 clones; about 81% occur once, and the top ten carry less than 20%. This clonotype was sampled from a man older than 75 with acute or convalescent COVID-19. Sequenced sample: peripheral blood. This rearrangement joins TRBV18 to TRBJ1-1; 11 positions match TRBD1. This chain's CDR3 is CASSLEDRGPGTEAFF. CDR3 nucleotides: TGTGCCAGCTCACTGGAGGACAGGGGGCCTGGAACTGAAGCTTTCTTT.